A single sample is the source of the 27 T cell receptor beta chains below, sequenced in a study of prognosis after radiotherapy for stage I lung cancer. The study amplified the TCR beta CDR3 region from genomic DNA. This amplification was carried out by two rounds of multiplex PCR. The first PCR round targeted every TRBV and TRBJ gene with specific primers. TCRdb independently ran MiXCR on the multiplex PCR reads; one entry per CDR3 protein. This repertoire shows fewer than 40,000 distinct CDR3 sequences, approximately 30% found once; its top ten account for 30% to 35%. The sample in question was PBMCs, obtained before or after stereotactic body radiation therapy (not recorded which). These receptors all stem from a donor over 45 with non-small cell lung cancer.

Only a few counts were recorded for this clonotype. The CDR3 protein is CATSDLPGAGGRIDTQYF. As DNA, the CDR3 is TGTGCCACCAGTGACCTCCCAGGAGCGGGCGGGAGGATCGATACGCAGTATTTT. V is TRBV24-1 and J is TRBJ2-3, with 8 positions matching TRBD2. This CDR3 contains 18 residues. Germline trimming cut 4 bases from V and 6 bases from J; bases unmatched to any gene: 17. CDR1 and CDR2 (germline): KGHDR, SFDVKD.

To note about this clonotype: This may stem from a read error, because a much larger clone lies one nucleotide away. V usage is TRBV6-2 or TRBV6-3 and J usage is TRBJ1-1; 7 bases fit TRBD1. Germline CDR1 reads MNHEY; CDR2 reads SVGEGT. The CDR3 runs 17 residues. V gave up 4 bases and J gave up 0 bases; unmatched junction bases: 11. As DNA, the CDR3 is TGTGCCAGCAGTTCCGAGAGGATCGACAGGGTGAACACTGAAGCTTTCTTT. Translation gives CASSSERIDRVNTEAFF.

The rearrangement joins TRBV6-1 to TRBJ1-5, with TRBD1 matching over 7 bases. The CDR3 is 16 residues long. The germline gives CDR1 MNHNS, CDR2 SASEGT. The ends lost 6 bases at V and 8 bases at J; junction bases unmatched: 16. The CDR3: CASRPSEQGWGKPQHF. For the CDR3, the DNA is TGTGCCAGCAGACCATCAGAACAGGGGTGGGGCAAGCCCCAGCATTTT.

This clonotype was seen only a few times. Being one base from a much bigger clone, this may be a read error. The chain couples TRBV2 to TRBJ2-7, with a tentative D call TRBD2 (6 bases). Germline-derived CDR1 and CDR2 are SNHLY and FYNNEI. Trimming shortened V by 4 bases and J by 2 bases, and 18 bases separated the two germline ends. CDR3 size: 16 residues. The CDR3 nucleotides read TGTGCCAGCAGTGGTCGACCGGCGGGGACTGCCTACGAGCAGTACTTC. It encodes CASSGRPAGTAYEQYF.

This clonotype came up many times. For the CDR3, the DNA is TGCGCCAGCAGCCAAGGTCCTAGCGGGACTTCGGGCACCGGGGAGCTGTTTTTT. It encodes CASSQGPSGTSGTGELFF. The V and J genes are TRBV4-1 and TRBJ2-2; 9 positions match TRBD2. With V trimmed by 1 base and J by 4 bases, 10 bases remained unmatched. The CDR3 is made up of 18 amino acids. Germline CDR1 and CDR2: MGHRA and YSYEKL.

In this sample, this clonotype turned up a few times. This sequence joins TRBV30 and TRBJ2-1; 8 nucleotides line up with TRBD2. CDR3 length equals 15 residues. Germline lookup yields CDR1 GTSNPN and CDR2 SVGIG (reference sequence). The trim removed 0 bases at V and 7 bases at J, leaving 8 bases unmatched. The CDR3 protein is CAWSVPWKRGNEQFF. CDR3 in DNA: TGTGCCTGGAGTGTCCCGTGGAAGCGGGGGAATGAGCAGTTCTTC. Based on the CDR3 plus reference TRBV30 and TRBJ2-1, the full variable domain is SQTIHQWPATLVQPVGSPLSLECTVEGTSNPNLYWYRQAAGRGLQLLFYSVGIGQISSEVPQNLSASRPQDRQFILSSKKLLLSDSGFYLCAWSVPWKRGNEQFFGPGTRLTVL.

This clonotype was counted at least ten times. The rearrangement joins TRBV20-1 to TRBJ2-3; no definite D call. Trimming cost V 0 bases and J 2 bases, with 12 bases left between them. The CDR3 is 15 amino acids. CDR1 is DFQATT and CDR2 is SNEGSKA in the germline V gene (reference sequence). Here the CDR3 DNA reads TGCAGTGCTAGAGATCGTGTCAGCCCCACAGATACGCAGTATTTT. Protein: CSARDRVSPTDTQYF.

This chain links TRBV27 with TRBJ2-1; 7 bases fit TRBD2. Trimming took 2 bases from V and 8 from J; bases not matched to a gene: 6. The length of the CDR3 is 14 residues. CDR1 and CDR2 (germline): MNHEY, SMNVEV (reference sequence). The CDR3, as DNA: TGTGCCAGCAGTTTAGAGGGCGGGAGTTATGAGCAGTTCTTC. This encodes CASSLEGGSYEQFF.

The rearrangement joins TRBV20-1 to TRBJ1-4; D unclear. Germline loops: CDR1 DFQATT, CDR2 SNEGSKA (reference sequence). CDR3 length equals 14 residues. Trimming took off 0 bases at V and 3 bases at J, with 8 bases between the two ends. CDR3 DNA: TGCAGTGCTAGAGATGGGCGTGCTAATGAAAAACTGTTTTTT. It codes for CSARDGRANEKLFF.

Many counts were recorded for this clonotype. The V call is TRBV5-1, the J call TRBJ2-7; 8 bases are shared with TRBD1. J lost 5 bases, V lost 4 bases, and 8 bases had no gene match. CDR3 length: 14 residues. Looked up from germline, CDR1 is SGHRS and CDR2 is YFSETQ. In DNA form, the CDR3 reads TGCGCCAGCAGCCGGGACTCGGACAGGGACGAGCAGTACTTC. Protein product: CASSRDSDRDEQYF.

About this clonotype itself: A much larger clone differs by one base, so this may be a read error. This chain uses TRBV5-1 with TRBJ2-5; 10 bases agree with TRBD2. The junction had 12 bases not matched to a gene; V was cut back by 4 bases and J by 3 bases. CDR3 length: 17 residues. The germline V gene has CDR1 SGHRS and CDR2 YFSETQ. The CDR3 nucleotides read TGCGCCAGCAGCCTCGTACTAGCGGGAAGCGGGGAAGAGACCCAGTACTTC. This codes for CASSLVLAGSGEETQYF.

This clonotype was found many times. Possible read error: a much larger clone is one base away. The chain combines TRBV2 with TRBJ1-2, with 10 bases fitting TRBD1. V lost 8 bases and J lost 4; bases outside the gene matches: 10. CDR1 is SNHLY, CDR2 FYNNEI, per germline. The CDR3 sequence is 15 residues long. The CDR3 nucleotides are TGTGCCAGCCCCGGTAGGTGGACAGGGGGCTATGGCTACACCTTC. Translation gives CASPGRWTGGYGYTF. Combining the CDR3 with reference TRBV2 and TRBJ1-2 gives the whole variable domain EPEVTQTPSHQVTQMGQEVILRCVPISNHLYFYWYRQILGQKVEFLVSFYNNEISEKSEIFDDQFSVERPDGSNFTLKIRSTKLEDSAMYFCASPGRWTGGYGYTFGSGTRLTVV.

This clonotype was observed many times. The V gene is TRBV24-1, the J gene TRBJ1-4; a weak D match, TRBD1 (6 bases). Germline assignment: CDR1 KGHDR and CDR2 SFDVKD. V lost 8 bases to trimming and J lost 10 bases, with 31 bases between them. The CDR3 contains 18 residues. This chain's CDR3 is CATKNTGRSSPCRGKLFF. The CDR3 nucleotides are TGTGCCACCAAAAATACGGGAAGGTCCTCACCCTGCAGGGGAAAACTGTTTTTT.

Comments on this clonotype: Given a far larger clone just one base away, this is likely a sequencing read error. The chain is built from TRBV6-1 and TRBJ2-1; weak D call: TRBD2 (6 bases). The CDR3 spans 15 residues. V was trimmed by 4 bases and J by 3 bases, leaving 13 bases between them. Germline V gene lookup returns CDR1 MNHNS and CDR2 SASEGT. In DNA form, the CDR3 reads TGTGCCAGCAGTGTCTTCGCGGGATTCTACAATGAGCAGTTCTTC. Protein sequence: CASSVFAGFYNEQFF.

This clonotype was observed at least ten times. The DNA of the CDR3 is TGTGCCAGCAGCCCTCGACTAGCGGGATCCCCCAAGACCCAGTACTTC. It specifies CASSPRLAGSPKTQYF. This chain joins TRBV12-3 or TRBV12-4 and TRBJ2-5; TRBD2 matches 11 bases. Trimming took 6 bases from V and 6 from J; bases not matched to a gene: 12. The CDR3 totals 16 residues.

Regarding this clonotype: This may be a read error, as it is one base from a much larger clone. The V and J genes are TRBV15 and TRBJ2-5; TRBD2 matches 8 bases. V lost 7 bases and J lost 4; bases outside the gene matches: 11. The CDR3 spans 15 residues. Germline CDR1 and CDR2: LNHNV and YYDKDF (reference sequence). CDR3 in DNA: TGTGCCACCAACACTCCGGTACTAGCGGTAGAGACCCAGTACTTC. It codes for CATNTPVLAVETQYF.

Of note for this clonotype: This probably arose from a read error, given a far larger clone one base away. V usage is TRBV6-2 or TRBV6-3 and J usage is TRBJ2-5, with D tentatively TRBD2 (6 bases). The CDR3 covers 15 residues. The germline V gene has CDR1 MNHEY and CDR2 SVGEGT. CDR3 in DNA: TGTGCCAGCAGCCTCTTCACGGGAGTGGGGGAGACCAAGTACTTC. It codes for CASSLFTGVGETKYF.

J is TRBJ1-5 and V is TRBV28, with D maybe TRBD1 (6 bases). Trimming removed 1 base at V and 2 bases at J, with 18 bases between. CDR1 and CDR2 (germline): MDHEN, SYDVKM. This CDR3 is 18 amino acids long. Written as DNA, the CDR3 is TGTGCCAGCAGTTTATTTGCGATGGGGGCGGTCGGCAATCAGCCCCAGCATTTT. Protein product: CASSLFAMGAVGNQPQHF.

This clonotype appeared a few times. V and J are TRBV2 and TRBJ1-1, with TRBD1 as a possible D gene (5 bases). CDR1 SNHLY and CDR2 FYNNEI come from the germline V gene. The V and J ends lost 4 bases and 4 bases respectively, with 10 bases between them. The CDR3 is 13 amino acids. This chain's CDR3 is CASSVAGSTEAFF. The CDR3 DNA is TGTGCCAGCAGTGTCGCAGGGTCCACTGAAGCTTTCTTT. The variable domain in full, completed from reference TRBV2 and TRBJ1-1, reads EPEVTQTPSHQVTQMGQEVILRCVPISNHLYFYWYRQILGQKVEFLVSFYNNEISEKSEIFDDQFSVERPDGSNFTLKIRSTKLEDSAMYFCASSVAGSTEAFFGQGTRLTVV.

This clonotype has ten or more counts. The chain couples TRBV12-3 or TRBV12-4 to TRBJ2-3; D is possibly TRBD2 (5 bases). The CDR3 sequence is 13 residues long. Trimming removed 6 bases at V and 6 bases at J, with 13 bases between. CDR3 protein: CASSETSGDTQYF. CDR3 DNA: TGTGCCAGCAGCGAAACTAGTGGTGATACGCAGTATTTT.

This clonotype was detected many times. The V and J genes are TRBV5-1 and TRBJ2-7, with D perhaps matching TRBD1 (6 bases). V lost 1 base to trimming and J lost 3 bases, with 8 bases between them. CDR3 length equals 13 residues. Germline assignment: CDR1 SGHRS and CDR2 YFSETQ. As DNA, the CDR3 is TGCGCCAGCAGCTTGTCAGGGGTCTACGAGCAGTACTTC. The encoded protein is CASSLSGVYEQYF.

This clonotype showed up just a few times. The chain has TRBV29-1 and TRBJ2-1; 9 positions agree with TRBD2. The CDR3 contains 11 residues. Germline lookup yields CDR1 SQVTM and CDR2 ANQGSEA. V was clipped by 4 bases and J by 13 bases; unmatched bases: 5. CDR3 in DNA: TGCAGCGTTGTCGGACTAGCGTTACAGTTCTTC. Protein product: CSVVGLALQFF.

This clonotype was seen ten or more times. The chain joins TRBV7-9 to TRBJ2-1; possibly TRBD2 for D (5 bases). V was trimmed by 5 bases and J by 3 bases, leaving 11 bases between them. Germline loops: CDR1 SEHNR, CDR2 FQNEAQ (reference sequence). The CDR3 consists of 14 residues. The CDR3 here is CASSREEIYNEQFF. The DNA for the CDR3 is TGTGCCAGCAGCCGGGAAGAGATCTACAATGAGCAGTTCTTC.

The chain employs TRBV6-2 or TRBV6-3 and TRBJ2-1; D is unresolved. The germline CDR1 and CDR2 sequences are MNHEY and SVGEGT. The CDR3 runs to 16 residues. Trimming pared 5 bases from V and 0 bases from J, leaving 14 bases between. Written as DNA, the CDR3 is TGTGCCAGCAGTGAAACGATCGTGAGCTCCTACAATGAGCAGTTCTTC. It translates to CASSETIVSSYNEQFF.

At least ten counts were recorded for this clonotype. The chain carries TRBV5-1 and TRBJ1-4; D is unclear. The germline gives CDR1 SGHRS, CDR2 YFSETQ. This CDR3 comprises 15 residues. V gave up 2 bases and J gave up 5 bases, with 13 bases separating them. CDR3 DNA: TGCGCCAGCAGCTTATGGGGAGCTGAAAATGAAAAACTGTTTTTT. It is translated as CASSLWGAENEKLFF.

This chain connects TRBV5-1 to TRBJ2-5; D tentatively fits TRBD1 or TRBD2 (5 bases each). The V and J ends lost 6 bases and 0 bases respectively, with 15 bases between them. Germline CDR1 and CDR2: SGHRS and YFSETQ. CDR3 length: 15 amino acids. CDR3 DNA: TGCGCCAGCATCCTCTTAGAGGGGTACCAAGAGACCCAGTACTTC. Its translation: CASILLEGYQETQYF.

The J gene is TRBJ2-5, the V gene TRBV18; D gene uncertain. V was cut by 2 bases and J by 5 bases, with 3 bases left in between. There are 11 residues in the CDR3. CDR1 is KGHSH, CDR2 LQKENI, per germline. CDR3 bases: TGTGCCAGCTCACCAGATGAGACCCAGTACTTC. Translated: CASSPDETQYF.